What follows are 8 T cell receptor beta chains derived from one specimen sequenced in a study of T-cell memory formation after mild COVID-19. TCRdb passed the 5' RACE reads through MiXCR, listing each CDR3 protein once. This sample carries fewer than 700,000 distinct CDR3 sequences, under 20% of them seen once, and the ten largest clones take approximately 12%. The sample consisted of PBMCs or a T cell subset sorted from them (not recorded which). Every receptor here comes from an adult woman who had mild COVID-19 (a few samples of this study predate the infection). Cell type and time point are not known.

V gene TRBV7-2 combines with J gene TRBJ2-7, with no clear D. CDR3 size: 13 residues. Trimming removed 4 bases from V and 0 bases from J, with 7 bases in between. Germline CDR1 is SGHTA and CDR2 is FQGNSA. The CDR3 region is CASSSLRSYEQYF. The CDR3 region has the DNA TGTGCCAGCAGCTCCCTTCGCTCCTACGAGCAGTACTTC.

This sequence joins TRBV4-3 and TRBJ2-5; D is perhaps TRBD2 (6 bases). The CDR3 loop spans 16 amino acids. Trimming stripped 4 bases from V and 2 bases from J, with 17 bases between. In germline, CDR1 is LGHNA, CDR2 YSLEER. The CDR3 reads CASSRLGLKVQETQYF. The CDR3 nucleotides read TGCGCCAGCAGCCGACTAGGGTTGAAGGTTCAAGAGACCCAGTACTTC.

This chain uses TRBV12-3 or TRBV12-4 with TRBJ1-1, with 7 bases that match TRBD1. The CDR3 contains 16 residues. The ends lost 6 bases at V and 1 base at J; junction bases unmatched: 11. The DNA for the CDR3 is TGTGCCAGCAGCTACAGGGGCCGTCCTAGGAACACTGAAGCTTTCTTT. Translated, it gives CASSYRGRPRNTEAFF.

Only a few counts were recorded for this clonotype. The V call is TRBV6-2 or TRBV6-3, the J call TRBJ2-3; 11 bases are shared with TRBD2. Trimming at V came to 2 bases and at J to 3 bases, leaving 10 bases not matched to a gene. CDR3 length equals 18 residues. The V gene's germline CDR1 is MNHEY and CDR2 SVGEGT. CDR3 residues: CASSYRGSGRASTDTQYF. DNA of the CDR3: TGTGCCAGCAGTTACCGAGGTAGCGGGAGGGCCAGTACAGATACGCAGTATTTT.

This chain joins TRBV13 and TRBJ2-3; 8 bases line up with TRBD2. CDR3 length: 17 amino acids. CDR1 is PRHDT and CDR2 is FYEKMQ in the germline V gene (reference sequence). J gave up 2 bases and V 0 bases, and 7 bases lay outside the gene matches. The CDR3 loop is CASSLGGGGPDTDTQYF. In DNA form, the CDR3 reads TGTGCCAGCAGCTTAGGTGGCGGGGGGCCGGACACAGATACGCAGTATTTT.

This clonotype was detected only a few times. This sequence joins TRBV7-2 and TRBJ2-6; 10 positions agree with TRBD1. With V trimmed by 3 bases and J by 4 bases, 9 bases remained unmatched. Germline lookup yields CDR1 SGHTA and CDR2 FQGNSA. This CDR3 comprises 18 residues. In DNA, the CDR3 is TGTGCCAGCAGCTTTGTTCGGGGACAGGGGACCGGGGCCAACGTCCTGACTTTC. The encoded protein is CASSFVRGQGTGANVLTF.

The V and J genes are TRBV7-2 and TRBJ2-5; tentative D call: TRBD1 (6 bases). V was clipped by 0 bases and J by 5 bases, with 10 bases between them. The germline V gene has CDR1 SGHTA and CDR2 FQGNSA. CDR3 length: 14 amino acids. The CDR3 DNA reads as TGTGCCAGCAGCTTAGCCAACAGGGTGGAGACCCAGTACTTC. Its protein is CASSLANRVETQYF.

The sample holds a few counts of this clonotype. The chain carries TRBV12-3 or TRBV12-4 and TRBJ2-1; 11 positions agree with TRBD2. The V gene end was trimmed by 5 bases and the J gene end by 2 bases; junction bases not matched to a gene: 11. This CDR3 spans 18 amino acids. This CDR3 reads CASSPPTSGTSAYNEQFF. CDR3 in DNA: TGTGCCAGCAGTCCACCGACTAGCGGGACTTCTGCCTACAATGAGCAGTTCTTC.